Listed below are T cell receptor beta chains from one sample, sequenced in a study of identical twins. Via MiXCR, TCRdb re-called the 5' RACE reads, giving one row per CDR3 protein. The sample shows around 370,000 distinct CDR3 sequences, roughly 9% of them seen only once. Sequencing was performed on naive T cells sorted from blood. The receptors here all came from a woman in her 50s in good health. CDR3s include the opening cysteine and the closing phenylalanine or tryptophan. The order of the fields is D gene, V gene, clone size, J gene, CDR3 DNA, CDR3 protein. A D gene is named only where the DNA matches it firmly. Expanded clones get a size class; other rows say once, few or many, or leave the size out.

>TRBD2|TRBV12-5|.|TRBJ2-1
TGTGCTAGTGGCGCAACCACCGGGACTAGCTTCTTC
CASGATTGTSFF
>.|TRBV29-1|.|TRBJ1-1
TGCAGCGCGCCGGGACATAAGAACACTGAAGCTTTCTTT
CSAPGHKNTEAFF
>.|TRBV7-9|few|TRBJ2-1
TGTGCCAGCAATTCCGGGCGAGACAATGAGCAGTTCTTC
CASNSGRDNEQFF
>TRBD2|TRBV5-1|few|TRBJ2-1
TGCGCCAGCAGCTTGGGCCCGGGACTAGCACGGAATGAGCAGTTCTTC
CASSLGPGLARNEQFF
>.|TRBV6-1|few|TRBJ2-3
TGTGCCAGCCTCAGGGGCACAGATACGCAGTATTTT
CASLRGTDTQYF
>.|TRBV19|few|TRBJ1-5
TGTGCCAGTAGTATAGGCGTTTACCCGGGGAACAATCAGCCCCAGCATTTT
CASSIGVYPGNNQPQHF
>TRBD2|TRBV5-1|many|TRBJ2-1
TGCGCCAGCAGCTGGGGACTAGCGGCCTCCTACAATGAGCAGTTCTTC
CASSWGLAASYNEQFF
>TRBD1|TRBV12-3/TRBV12-4|once|TRBJ1-2
TGTGCCAGCAGTTTGGGGACAGGTTGTGACTATGGCTACACCTTC
CASSLGTGCDYGYTF
>.|TRBV5-1|many|TRBJ1-1
TGCGCCAGCAGCGGTGGAGTGACTGAAGCTTTCTTT
CASSGGVTEAFF
>.|TRBV4-1|many|TRBJ2-5
TGCGCCAGCAGCCACCTTTGGAACCAAGAGACCCAGTACTTC
CASSHLWNQETQYF
>.|TRBV3-1|.|TRBJ2-2
TGTGCCAGCACTCCTCCTTTTAACACCGGGGAGCTGTTTTTT
CASTPPFNTGELFF
>.|TRBV4-1|.|TRBJ2-4
TGCGCCAGCAGCCAACGGACGGGAAACATTCAGTACTTC
CASSQRTGNIQYF
>.|TRBV20-1|.|TRBJ2-2
TGCAGTGCGGGGGCAGCGAACACCGGGGAGCTGTTTTTT
CSAGAANTGELFF
>TRBD2|TRBV4-1|.|TRBJ2-2
TGCGCCAGCAGCCAAGTAAGGACTAGCGTACGCGGGGAGCTGTTTTTT
CASSQVRTSVRGELFF
>.|TRBV29-1|few|TRBJ1-5
TGCAGCGTTGCAGTCAGGGCGGGTCAGCCCCAGCATTTT
CSVAVRAGQPQHF
>.|TRBV14|.|TRBJ2-1
TGTGCCAGCAGCCATAATCTCCGGGGCGCTATGGAGCAGTTCTTC
CASSHNLRGAMEQFF
>TRBD1|TRBV19|.|TRBJ1-2
TGTGCCAGTAGTATTCTACAGGGGTTTGGCTACACCTTC
CASSILQGFGYTF
>.|TRBV7-2|.|TRBJ1-4
TGTGCCAGCAGCTTATGGGTTGGTCATGAAAAACTGTTTTTT
CASSLWVGHEKLFF
>TRBD2|TRBV2|.|TRBJ2-3
TGTGCCAGCAGACTAAGGGGACTAGCGGGAGGGCCGCGGACGCAGTATTTT
CASRLRGLAGGPRTQYF
>TRBD1|TRBV6-5|.|TRBJ1-3
TGTGCCAGCGTCGACAGGGGCGGAGGAAACACCATATATTTT
CASVDRGGGNTIYF
>TRBD1|TRBV6-5|.|TRBJ2-2
TGTGCCAGCAGTTACTCCGGGACAGGGAGGGCCGGGGAGCTGTTTTTT
CASSYSGTGRAGELFF
>TRBD2|TRBV7-9|few|TRBJ2-1
TGTGCCAGCAGCTCGTCACCGGGAGGGCCTGTTGAGCAGTTCTTC
CASSSSPGGPVEQFF
>TRBD2|TRBV5-1|.|TRBJ2-1
TGCGCCAGCAGCTTGGTGGGACTAGCGGGAGGTAGAGAGCAGTTCTTC
CASSLVGLAGGREQFF
>.|TRBV20-1|few|TRBJ2-5
TGCAGTGCTAGAGATCCCCGGGCGCAAGAGACCCAGTACTTC
CSARDPRAQETQYF
>.|TRBV5-1|few|TRBJ2-5
TGCGCCAGCAGCTTGGGGGACCCATCTCGGGAGACCCAGTACTTC
CASSLGDPSRETQYF
>.|TRBV9|few|TRBJ2-2
TGTGCCAGCAGCGTAGTAGGAACGAACACCGGGGAGCTGTTTTTT
CASSVVGTNTGELFF
>.|TRBV27|many|TRBJ2-1
TGTGCCAGCCGCGCCCCGATAAGCTCCTACAATGAGCAGTTCTTC
CASRAPISSYNEQFF
>TRBD2|TRBV5-6|.|TRBJ2-1
TGTGCCAGCAGCCCGGGGGGAGGTAGGGCCCATGAGCAGTTCTTC
CASSPGGGRAHEQFF
>.|TRBV27|few|TRBJ2-7
TGTGCCAGCAGTTTCGTCCTTGGTACGGTCTACGAGCAGTACTTC
CASSFVLGTVYEQYF
>.|TRBV10-1|few|TRBJ1-6
TGCGCCAGCAGTGCGGCAGGCACTAATTCACCCCTCCACTTT
CASSAAGTNSPLHF
>.|TRBV11-3|few|TRBJ2-1
TGTGCCAGCGCTTCAGCGGGCAGGGAGTATAATGAGCAGTTCTTC
CASASAGREYNEQFF
>.|TRBV19|.|TRBJ2-6
TGTGCCAGTAGTACAGCCCTTAGCGCAACTGGGGCCAACGTCCTGACTTTC
CASSTALSATGANVLTF
>TRBD2|TRBV5-1|.|TRBJ2-1
TGCGCCAGCAGCCATATAGCGGGAGGTGACTACAATGAGCAGTTCTTC
CASSHIAGGDYNEQFF
>TRBD1|TRBV12-3/TRBV12-4|.|TRBJ2-2
TGTGCCAGCAGGAGCGCCGGGACAGGGGGCACCGGGGAGCTGTTTTTT
CASRSAGTGGTGELFF
>.|TRBV4-1|.|TRBJ2-5
TGCGCCAGCAGCCAGGAATTAGGGGGTCTAAGCGAGACCCAGTACTTC
CASSQELGGLSETQYF
>.|TRBV12-3/TRBV12-4|.|TRBJ1-5
TGTGCCAGCAATTTTCAGCCCCAGCATTTT
CASNFQPQHF
>TRBD2|TRBV3-1|few|TRBJ2-1
TGTGCCAGCGAAAGGGCTAGCGGGACCTCCTACAATGAGCAGTTCTTC
CASERASGTSYNEQFF
>.|TRBV7-6|.|TRBJ2-2
TGTGCCAGCAGCTCCCCCTCAATGAACACCGGGGAGCTGTTTTTT
CASSSPSMNTGELFF
>TRBD2|TRBV12-3/TRBV12-4|.|TRBJ2-1
TGTGCCAGCAGGCTAGCGGGACCCAACAATGAGCAGTTCTTC
CASRLAGPNNEQFF
>TRBD1|TRBV19|.|TRBJ2-7
TGTGCCAGTAGTGCTAACAGGGGTGCCTATAGCTACGAGCAGTACTTC
CASSANRGAYSYEQYF
>.|TRBV12-3/TRBV12-4|many|TRBJ1-1
TGTGCCAGCAGTGATACAAAAAGGGGGAACACTGAAGCTTTCTTT
CASSDTKRGNTEAFF
>TRBD2|TRBV12-3/TRBV12-4|.|TRBJ2-1
TGTGCCAGCAGTTTCGGTCTAGCGGGAGTGAGTGGTGAGCAGTTCTTC
CASSFGLAGVSGEQFF